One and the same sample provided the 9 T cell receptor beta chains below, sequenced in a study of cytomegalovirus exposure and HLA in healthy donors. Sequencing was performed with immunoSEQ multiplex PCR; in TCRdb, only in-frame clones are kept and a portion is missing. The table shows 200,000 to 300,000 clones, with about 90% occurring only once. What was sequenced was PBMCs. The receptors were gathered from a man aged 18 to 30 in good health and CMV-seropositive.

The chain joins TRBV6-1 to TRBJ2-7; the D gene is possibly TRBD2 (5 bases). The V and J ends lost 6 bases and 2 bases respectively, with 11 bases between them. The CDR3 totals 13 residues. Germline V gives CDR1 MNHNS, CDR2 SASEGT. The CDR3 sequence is CASRAGLAYEQYF. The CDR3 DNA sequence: TGTGCCAGCAGGGCGGGCTTAGCCTACGAGCAGTACTTC.

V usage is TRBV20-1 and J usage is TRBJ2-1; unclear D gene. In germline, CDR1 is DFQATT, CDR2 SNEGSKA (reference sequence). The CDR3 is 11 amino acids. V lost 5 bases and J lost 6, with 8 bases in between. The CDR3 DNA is TGCAGTGCTCGTTGGGGCAATGAGCAGTTCTTC. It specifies CSARWGNEQFF.

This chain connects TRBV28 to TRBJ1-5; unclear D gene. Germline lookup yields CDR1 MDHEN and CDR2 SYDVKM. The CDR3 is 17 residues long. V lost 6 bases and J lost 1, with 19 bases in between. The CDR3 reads CASSNHPRRVSNQPQHF. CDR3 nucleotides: TGTGCCAGCAGCAACCATCCCCGAAGGGTAAGCAATCAGCCCCAGCATTTT.

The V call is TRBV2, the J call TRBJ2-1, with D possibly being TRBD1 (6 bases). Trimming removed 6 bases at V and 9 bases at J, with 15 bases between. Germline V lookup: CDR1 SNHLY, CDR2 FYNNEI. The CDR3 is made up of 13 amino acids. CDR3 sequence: CASRGTGLGEQFF. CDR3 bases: TGTGCCAGCAGAGGAACAGGGCTCGGTGAGCAGTTCTTC.

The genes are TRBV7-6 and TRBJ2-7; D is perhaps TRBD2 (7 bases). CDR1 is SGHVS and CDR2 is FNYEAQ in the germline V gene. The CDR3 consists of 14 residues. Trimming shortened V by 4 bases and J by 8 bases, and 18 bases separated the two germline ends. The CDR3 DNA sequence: TGTGCCAGCAGCTACTCGGGGGGCGGGCATCAGCAGTACTTC. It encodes CASSYSGGGHQQYF.

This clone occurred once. CDR3 residues: CASSQRAPYEQYF. The CDR3 coding sequence is TGTGCCAGCAGCCAGCGGGCCCCCTACGAGCAGTACTTC. The chain is built from TRBV28 and TRBJ2-7; tentatively, D is TRBD2 (6 bases). Looked up from germline, CDR1 is MDHEN and CDR2 is SYDVKM. V was pared by 6 bases and J by 2 bases, with 11 bases between. The CDR3 covers 13 residues.

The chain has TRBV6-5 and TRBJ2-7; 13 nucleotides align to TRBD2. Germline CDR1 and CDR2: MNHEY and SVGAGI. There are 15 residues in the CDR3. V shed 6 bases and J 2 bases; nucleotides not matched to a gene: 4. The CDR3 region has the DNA TGTGCCAGCAGCCCGGGACTAGCGGGGCCCTACGAGCAGTACTTC. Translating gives CASSPGLAGPYEQYF.

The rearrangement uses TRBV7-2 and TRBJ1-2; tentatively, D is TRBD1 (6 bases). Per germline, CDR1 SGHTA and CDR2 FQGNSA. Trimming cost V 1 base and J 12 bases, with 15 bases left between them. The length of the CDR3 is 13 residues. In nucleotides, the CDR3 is TGTGCCAGCAGCTTAGATTGGCGGCAGGGGCACACCTTC. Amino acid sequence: CASSLDWRQGHTF.

The CDR3 DNA reads TGCGCCAGCAGCTCGAGACGGGGGGCAATCTATGGCTACACCTTC. It specifies CASSSRRGAIYGYTF. The chain links TRBV5-1 to TRBJ1-2, with D perhaps TRBD1 (6 bases). CDR3 length: 15 amino acids. V gave up 3 bases and J gave up 4 bases, with 16 bases separating them. In germline, CDR1 is SGHRS, CDR2 YFSETQ.